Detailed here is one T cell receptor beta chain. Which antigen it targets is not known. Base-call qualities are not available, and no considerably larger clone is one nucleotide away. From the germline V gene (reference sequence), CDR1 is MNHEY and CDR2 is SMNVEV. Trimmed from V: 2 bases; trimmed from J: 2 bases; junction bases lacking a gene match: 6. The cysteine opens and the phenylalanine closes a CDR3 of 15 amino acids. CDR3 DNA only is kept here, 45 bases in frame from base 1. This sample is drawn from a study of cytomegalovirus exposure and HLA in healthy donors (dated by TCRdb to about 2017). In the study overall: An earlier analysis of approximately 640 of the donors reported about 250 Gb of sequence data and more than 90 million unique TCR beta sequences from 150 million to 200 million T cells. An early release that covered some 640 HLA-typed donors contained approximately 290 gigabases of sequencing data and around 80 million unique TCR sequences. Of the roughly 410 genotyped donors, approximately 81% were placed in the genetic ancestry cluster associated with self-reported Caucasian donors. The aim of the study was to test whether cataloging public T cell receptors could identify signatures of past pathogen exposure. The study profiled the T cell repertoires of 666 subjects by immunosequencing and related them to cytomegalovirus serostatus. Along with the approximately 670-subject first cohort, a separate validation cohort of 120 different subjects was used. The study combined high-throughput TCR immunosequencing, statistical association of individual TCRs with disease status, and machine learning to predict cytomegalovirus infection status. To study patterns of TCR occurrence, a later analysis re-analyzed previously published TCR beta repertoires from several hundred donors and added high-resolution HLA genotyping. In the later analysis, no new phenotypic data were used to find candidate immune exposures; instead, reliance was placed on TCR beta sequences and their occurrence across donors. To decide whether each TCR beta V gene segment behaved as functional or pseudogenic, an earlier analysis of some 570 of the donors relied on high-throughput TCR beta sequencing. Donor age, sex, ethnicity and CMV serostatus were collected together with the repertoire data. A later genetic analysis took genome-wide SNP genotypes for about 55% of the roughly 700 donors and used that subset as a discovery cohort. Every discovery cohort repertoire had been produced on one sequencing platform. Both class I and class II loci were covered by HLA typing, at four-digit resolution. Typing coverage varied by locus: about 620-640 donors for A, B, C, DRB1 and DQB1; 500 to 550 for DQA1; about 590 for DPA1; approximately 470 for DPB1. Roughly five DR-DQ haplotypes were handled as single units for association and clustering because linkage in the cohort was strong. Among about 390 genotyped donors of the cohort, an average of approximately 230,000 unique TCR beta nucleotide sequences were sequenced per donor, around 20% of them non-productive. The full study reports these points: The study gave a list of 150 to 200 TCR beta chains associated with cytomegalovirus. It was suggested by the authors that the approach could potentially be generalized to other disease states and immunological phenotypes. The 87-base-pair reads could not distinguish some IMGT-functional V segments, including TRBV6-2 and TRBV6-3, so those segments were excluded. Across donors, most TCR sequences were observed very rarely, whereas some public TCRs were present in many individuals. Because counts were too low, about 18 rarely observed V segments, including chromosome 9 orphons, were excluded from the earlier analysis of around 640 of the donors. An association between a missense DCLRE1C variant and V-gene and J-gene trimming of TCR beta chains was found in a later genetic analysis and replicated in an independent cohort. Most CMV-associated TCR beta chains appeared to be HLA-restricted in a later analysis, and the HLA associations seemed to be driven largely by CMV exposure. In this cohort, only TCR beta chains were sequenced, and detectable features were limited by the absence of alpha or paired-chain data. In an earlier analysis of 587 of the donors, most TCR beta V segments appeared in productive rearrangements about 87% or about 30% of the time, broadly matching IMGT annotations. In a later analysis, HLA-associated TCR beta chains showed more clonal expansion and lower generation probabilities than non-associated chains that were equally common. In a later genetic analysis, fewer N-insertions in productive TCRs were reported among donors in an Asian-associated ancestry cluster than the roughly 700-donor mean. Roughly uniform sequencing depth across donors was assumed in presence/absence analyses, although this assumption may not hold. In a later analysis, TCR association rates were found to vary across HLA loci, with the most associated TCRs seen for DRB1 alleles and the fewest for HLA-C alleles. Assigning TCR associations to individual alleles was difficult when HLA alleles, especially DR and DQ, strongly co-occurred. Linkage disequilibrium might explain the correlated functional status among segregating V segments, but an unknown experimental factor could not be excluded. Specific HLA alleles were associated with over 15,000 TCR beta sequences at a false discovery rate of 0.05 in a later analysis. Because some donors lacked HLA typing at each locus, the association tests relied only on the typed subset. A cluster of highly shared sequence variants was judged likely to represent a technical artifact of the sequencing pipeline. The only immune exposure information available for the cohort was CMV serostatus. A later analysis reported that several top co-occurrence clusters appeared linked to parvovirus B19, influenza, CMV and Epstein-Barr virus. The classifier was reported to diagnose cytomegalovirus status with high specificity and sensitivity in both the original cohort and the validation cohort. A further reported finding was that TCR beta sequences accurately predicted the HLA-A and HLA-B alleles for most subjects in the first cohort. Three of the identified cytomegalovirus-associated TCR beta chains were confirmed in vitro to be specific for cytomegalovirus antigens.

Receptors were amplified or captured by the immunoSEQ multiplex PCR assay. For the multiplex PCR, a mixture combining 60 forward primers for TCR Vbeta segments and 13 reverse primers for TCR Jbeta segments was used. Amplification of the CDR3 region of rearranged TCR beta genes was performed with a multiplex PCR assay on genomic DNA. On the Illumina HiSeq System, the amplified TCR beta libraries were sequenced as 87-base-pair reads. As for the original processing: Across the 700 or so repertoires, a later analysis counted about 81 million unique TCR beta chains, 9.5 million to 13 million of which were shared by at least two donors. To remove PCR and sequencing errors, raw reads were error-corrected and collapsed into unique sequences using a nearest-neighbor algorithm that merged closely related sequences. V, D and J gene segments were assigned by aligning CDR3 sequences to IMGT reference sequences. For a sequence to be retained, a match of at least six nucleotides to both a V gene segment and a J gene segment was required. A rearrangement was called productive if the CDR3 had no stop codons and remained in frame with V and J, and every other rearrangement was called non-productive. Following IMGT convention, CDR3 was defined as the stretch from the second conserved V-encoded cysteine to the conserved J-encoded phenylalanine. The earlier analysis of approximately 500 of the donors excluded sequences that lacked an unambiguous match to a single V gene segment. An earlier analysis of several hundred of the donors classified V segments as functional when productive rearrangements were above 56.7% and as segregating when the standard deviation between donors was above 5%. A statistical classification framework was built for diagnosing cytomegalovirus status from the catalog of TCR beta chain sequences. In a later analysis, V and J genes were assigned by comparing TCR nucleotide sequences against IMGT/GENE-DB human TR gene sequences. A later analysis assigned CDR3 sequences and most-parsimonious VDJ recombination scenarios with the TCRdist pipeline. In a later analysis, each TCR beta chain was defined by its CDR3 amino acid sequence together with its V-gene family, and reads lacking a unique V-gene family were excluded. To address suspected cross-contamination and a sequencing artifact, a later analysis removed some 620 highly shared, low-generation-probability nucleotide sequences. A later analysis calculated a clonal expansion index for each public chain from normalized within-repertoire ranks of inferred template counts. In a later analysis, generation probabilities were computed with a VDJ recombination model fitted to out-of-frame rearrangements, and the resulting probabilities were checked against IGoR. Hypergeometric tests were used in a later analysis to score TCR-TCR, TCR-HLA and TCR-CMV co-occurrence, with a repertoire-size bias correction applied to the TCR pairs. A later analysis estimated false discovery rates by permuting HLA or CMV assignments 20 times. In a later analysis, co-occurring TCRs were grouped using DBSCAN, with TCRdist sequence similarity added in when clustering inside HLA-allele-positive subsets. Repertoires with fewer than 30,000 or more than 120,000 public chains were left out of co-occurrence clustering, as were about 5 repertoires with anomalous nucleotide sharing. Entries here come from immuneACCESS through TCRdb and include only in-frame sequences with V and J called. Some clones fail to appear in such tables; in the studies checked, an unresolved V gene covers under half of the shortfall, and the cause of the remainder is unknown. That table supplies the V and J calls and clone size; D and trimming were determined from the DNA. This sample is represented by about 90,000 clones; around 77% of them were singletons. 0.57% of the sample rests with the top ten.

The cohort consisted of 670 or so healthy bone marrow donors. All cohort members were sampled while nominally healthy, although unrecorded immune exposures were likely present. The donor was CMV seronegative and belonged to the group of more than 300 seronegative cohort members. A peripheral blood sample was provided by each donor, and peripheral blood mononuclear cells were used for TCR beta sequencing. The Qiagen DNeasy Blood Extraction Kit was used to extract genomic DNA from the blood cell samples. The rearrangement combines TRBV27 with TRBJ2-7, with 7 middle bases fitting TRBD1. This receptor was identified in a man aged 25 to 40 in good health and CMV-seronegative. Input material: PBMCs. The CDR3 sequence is CASSLKTGAPYEQYF. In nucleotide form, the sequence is TGTGCCAGCAGTTTAAAAACAGGGGCACCCTACGAGCAGTACTTC.